This T cell receptor (beta chain) was captured by sequencing in a study of T cells expressing NK-cell markers. Study information: Out of eight donors sequenced, seven tested HCMV-seropositive and the remaining one seronegative. Study-wide results and caveats: In a few donors, dominant clonotypes made up 28.3-60.1% of CD3+CD56-NKG2C+ cells.

Of note for this clonotype: The antigen is not known.

5'RACE template switching with UMIs produced the TCR beta cDNA. TCRdb re-called the 5' RACE reads and catalogs CDR3 proteins one per entry, DNA excluded. This table lists about 450,000 distinct CDR3 sequences. The germline V gene has CDR1 SNHLY and CDR2 FYNNEI. The CDR3 runs to 13 residues. J is TRBJ1-1 and V is TRBV2; the TRBD1 assignment by TCRdb is unverifiable without DNA. The sequence came from a woman between 18 and 69 years old in good health. The sequencing input was blood T cells: a sorted CD56 or NKG2C T cell subset, CD4+ or CD8+ T cells, or bulk PBMC T cells (not recorded which). The CDR3 sequence is CASSPDRGLEAFF.